Each of the 10 T cell receptor beta chains below was sequenced from the same sample in a study of early T cells in non-severe SARS-CoV-2 infection. TCRdb reanalysed the 5' RACE reads using MiXCR and keeps one entry per CDR3 protein. This repertoire shows under 85,000 distinct CDR3 sequences, around 10% found once; its top ten account for approximately 2.6%. Input material: whole blood. These receptors all come from an adult who was a healthcare worker with PCR-confirmed SARS-CoV-2 infection or an uninfected control (not recorded which).

This clonotype has ten or more counts. This chain links TRBV10-3 with TRBJ2-2; possibly TRBD1 or TRBD2 for D (5 bases each). The V gene lost 6 bases and the J gene lost 6 bases, with 14 bases spanning the gap. Germline CDR1 is ENHRY and CDR2 is SYGVKD. This CDR3 has 14 amino acids. The DNA for the CDR3 is TGTGCCATCAGGGGGCTACTAGATCCCGGGGAGCTGTTTTTT. Translating gives CAIRGLLDPGELFF.

The sample holds a few counts of this clonotype. V is TRBV29-1 and J is TRBJ2-7, with D perhaps matching TRBD2 (7 bases). This CDR3 spans 13 amino acids. Per germline, CDR1 SQVTM and CDR2 ANQGSEA. V was trimmed by 6 bases and J by 3 bases, leaving 15 bases between them. Written as DNA, the CDR3 is TGCAGCGTGGGGGGGGCGCCCATCTACGAGCAGTACTTC. It translates to CSVGGAPIYEQYF.

This clonotype was seen only once. This rearrangement joins TRBV3-1 to TRBJ2-5; TRBD1 might be the D (5 bases). CDR3 size: 14 residues. Trimming removed 1 base from V and 2 bases from J, with 8 bases in between. The germline V gene encodes CDR1 LGHDT and CDR2 YNNKEL (reference sequence). CDR3 nucleotides: TGTGCCAGCAGCCAAGGAACAGGACAAGAGACCCAGTACTTC. Residues: CASSQGTGQETQYF.

The sample holds a few counts of this clonotype. The J gene is TRBJ2-7, the V gene TRBV10-1; D is perhaps TRBD1 (5 bases). Germline loops: CDR1 WNHNN, CDR2 SYGVQD (reference sequence). V was shortened by 0 bases and J by 2 bases, with 8 bases between the two germline ends. The CDR3 has 14 residues. The CDR3 DNA reads TGCGCCAGCAGTGAGTCTTACAGGCCCTACGAGCAGTACTTC. As protein: CASSESYRPYEQYF.

This clonotype was seen a handful of times. The chain combines TRBV20-1 with TRBJ1-2; D is undetermined. V gave up 5 bases and J gave up 8 bases, with 12 bases separating them. CDR1 DFQATT and CDR2 SNEGSKA come from the germline V gene (reference sequence). This CDR3 has 11 amino acids. The CDR3 loop is CSALGFGGYTF. CDR3 DNA: TGCAGTGCTCTAGGGTTCGGCGGCTACACCTTC.

The CDR3 nucleotides are TGTGCCAGCGGCGGGGTTCCGGATGAAAAACTGTTTTTT. Translating gives CASGGVPDEKLFF. V and J are TRBV3-1 and TRBJ1-4; unclear D gene. Germline lookup yields CDR1 LGHDT and CDR2 YNNKEL (reference sequence). V lost 8 bases, J lost 6 bases, and 13 bases lay in between. The CDR3 is 13 amino acids. Full variable domain (outside the CDR3, taken from reference TRBV3-1 and TRBJ1-4): DTAVSQTPKYLVTQMGNDKSIKCEQNLGHDTMYWYKQDSKKFLKIMFSYNNKELIINETVPNRFSPKSPDKAHLNLHINSLELGDSAVYFCASGGVPDEKLFFGSGTQLSVL.

This clonotype showed up many times. This rearrangement joins TRBV20-1 to TRBJ1-2; D is uncertain. The length of the CDR3 is 15 residues. Germline V gene sequence: CDR1 DFQATT, CDR2 SNEGSKA (reference sequence). V lost 3 bases to trimming and J lost 8 bases, with 22 bases between them. Here the CDR3 DNA reads TGCAGTGCTAGCCCCCGGCAAGTCCTCCTGAGGGGCTACACCTTC. It codes for CSASPRQVLLRGYTF.

This clonotype has a count of ten or more. The rearrangement uses TRBV15 and TRBJ2-3; D remains unclear. This CDR3 has 13 amino acids. Looked up from germline, CDR1 is LNHNV and CDR2 is YYDKDF (reference sequence). Between the trimmed V and J ends, which lost 0 bases and 3 bases, there was a span of 4 bases. The CDR3 here is CATSRDPTDTQYF. The CDR3 DNA sequence: TGTGCCACCAGCAGAGATCCGACAGATACGCAGTATTTT.

In its sample, this clonotype was seen many times. V and J are TRBV7-3 and TRBJ2-1, with TRBD2 identical over 7 bases. CDR1 and CDR2 from the germline V gene are SGHTA and FQGTGA. The CDR3 totals 14 residues. The junction had 10 bases not matched to a gene; V was cut back by 5 bases and J by 9 bases. The CDR3 here is CASSVLTSTGEQFF. CDR3 coding DNA: TGTGCCAGCAGCGTTCTGACTAGCACCGGTGAGCAGTTCTTC.

This clonotype has only a few counts. The chain links TRBV10-1 to TRBJ1-1, with D tentatively TRBD1 (6 bases). This CDR3 region has 14 residues. The germline V gene encodes CDR1 WNHNN and CDR2 SYGVQD (reference sequence). V dropped 4 bases and J dropped 4 bases, with 13 bases sitting between them. CDR3 residues: CASSAWQGSTEAFF. The CDR3 bases are TGCGCCAGCAGTGCGTGGCAGGGGAGCACTGAAGCTTTCTTT.